A selection of T cell receptor beta chains follows, all from one sample in a study of T cell responses to AZD1222 COVID-19 vaccine. Method: immunoSEQ multiplex PCR; TCRdb's copy keeps in-frame clones and lacks some. The sample contains 95,000 to 150,000 clones, 80% to 90% of which appear only once. The sample was peripheral blood, taken on day 0 of AZD1222 vaccination. The receptors were sampled from an adult in good health. The CDR3 runs from the conserved cysteine through the conserved F or W. D genes are given only for firm matches. Clone sizes are given selectively: once, few, many, or a class where the clone is expanded.

j_gene | v_gene | abundance | d_gene | CDR3aa | CDR3nt
TRBJ1-2 | TRBV27 | . | . | CASMSIGSYGYTF | TGTGCCAGCATGAGCATTGGGTCCTATGGCTACACCTTC
TRBJ2-3 | TRBV6-5 | few | TRBD2 | CASSLLAVDTDTQYF | TGTGCCAGCAGCCTACTAGCGGTGGACACAGATACGCAGTATTTT
TRBJ2-7 | TRBV29-1 | . | . | CSVISGPYEQYF | TGCAGCGTTATTAGCGGACCCTACGAGCAGTACTTC
TRBJ2-1 | TRBV9 | . | . | CASSEDTLSYNEQFF | TGTGCCAGCAGCGAAGACACCTTGTCCTACAATGAGCAGTTCTTC
TRBJ2-1 | TRBV10-2 | . | . | CASSESGREGFYNEQFF | TGCGCCAGCAGTGAGTCTGGGCGGGAAGGGTTCTACAATGAGCAGTTCTTC
TRBJ1-1 | TRBV19 | . | TRBD1 | CASSGSRDRNTEAFF | TGTGCCAGTAGTGGGTCCCGGGACAGGAACACTGAAGCTTTCTTT
TRBJ1-2 | TRBV20-1 | . | . | CSANPGYGYTF | TGCAGTGCGAACCCAGGGTATGGCTACACCTTC
TRBJ2-5 | TRBV5-8 | . | . | CASSSSLRARETQYF | TGTGCCAGCAGCTCCTCATTGAGGGCCCGGGAGACCCAGTACTTC
TRBJ1-1 | TRBV27 | . | TRBD1 | CASSPPGQATGTEAFF | TGTGCCAGCAGTCCGCCGGGACAGGCTACGGGGACTGAAGCTTTCTTT
TRBJ1-2 | TRBV12-3/TRBV12-4 | . | . | CASSFLNPNGYTF | TGTGCCAGCAGTTTCTTGAACCCAAATGGCTACACCTTC
TRBJ1-6 | TRBV4-1 | few | . | CASSLQGSNSPLHF | TGCGCCAGCAGCCTTCAGGGCAGTAATTCACCCCTCCACTTT
TRBJ2-3 | TRBV5-1 | . | . | CASSLSGASTDTQYF | TGCGCCAGCAGCTTGAGCGGCGCTAGCACAGATACGCAGTATTTT
TRBJ2-2 | TRBV28 | . | TRBD2 | CASRTEREYGGELFF | TGTGCCAGCAGGACAGAGCGGGAGTACGGCGGGGAGCTGTTTTTT
TRBJ2-1 | TRBV13 | . | TRBD2 | CASSPGGGRNNEQFF | TGTGCCAGCAGCCCAGGCGGGGGGCGAAACAATGAGCAGTTCTTC
TRBJ2-7 | TRBV28 | . | . | CASSWERVEPDF | TGTGCCAGCAGTTGGGAAAGGGTGGAGCCAGACTTC
TRBJ2-7 | TRBV5-1 | . | . | CASSLLGRSSYEQYF | TGCGCCAGCAGCTTGTTAGGGCGGAGCTCCTACGAGCAGTACTTC
TRBJ2-3 | TRBV10-3 | . | TRBD2 | CATLFGGGEADTQYF | TGTGCCACTCTATTCGGCGGGGGGGAAGCAGATACGCAGTATTTT
TRBJ1-1 | TRBV7-9 | . | . | CASTQAQRNTEAFF | TGTGCCAGCACCCAAGCACAGCGGAACACTGAAGCTTTCTTT
TRBJ2-3 | TRBV18 | . | TRBD1 | CASSPDRVHVDTQYF | TGTGCCAGCTCCCCGGACAGGGTTCATGTAGATACGCAGTATTTT
TRBJ2-2 | TRBV5-4 | once | . | CASSLDPGGARNTGELFF | TGTGCCAGCAGCTTGGATCCGGGGGGCGCAAGGAACACCGGGGAGCTGTTTTTT
TRBJ1-2 | TRBV25-1 | . | . | CASSEDWGYTF | TGTGCCAGCAGTGAAGATTGGGGCTACACCTTC
TRBJ2-3 | TRBV11-2 | . | TRBD2 | CASSLAGGFGDTQYF | TGTGCCAGCAGCTTAGCGGGAGGGTTTGGGGATACGCAGTATTTT
TRBJ2-1 | TRBV7-2 | . | TRBD2 | CASSSFSLAGAYNEQFF | TGTGCCAGCAGCTCCTTCTCACTAGCGGGAGCTTACAATGAGCAGTTCTTC
TRBJ1-2 | TRBV18 | . | . | CASSNHPQEFYGYTF | TGTGCCAGCTCGAACCACCCCCAGGAGTTCTATGGCTACACCTTC
TRBJ2-7 | TRBV7-2 | once | TRBD2 | CASSFHGTSGISYEQYF | TGTGCCAGCAGCTTTCATGGGACTAGCGGGATCTCCTACGAGCAGTACTTC
TRBJ2-6 | TRBV7-9 | . | TRBD1 | CASHEGAGGANVLTF | TGTGCCAGCCATGAGGGGGCAGGTGGGGCCAACGTCCTGACTTTC
TRBJ2-5 | TRBV2 | once | TRBD2 | CASSFTGGEETQYF | TGTGCCAGCAGTTTCACGGGGGGGGAAGAGACCCAGTACTTC
TRBJ2-7 | TRBV19 | . | TRBD1 | CASSIEVWRQGDPEQYF | TGTGCCAGTAGTATAGAAGTGTGGAGACAGGGGGATCCCGAGCAGTACTTC
TRBJ2-2 | TRBV2 | few | . | CASMAGANTGELFF | TGTGCCAGCATGGCGGGGGCCAACACCGGGGAGCTGTTTTTT
TRBJ1-6 | TRBV4-3 | . | . | CASSPLEGNSPLHF | TGCGCCAGCAGCCCGTTGGAAGGTAATTCACCCCTCCACTTT
TRBJ2-3 | TRBV18 | . | . | CASSRNQGQMSTDTQYF | TGTGCCAGCTCACGAAACCAGGGTCAAATGAGCACAGATACGCAGTATTTT